One sample yielded the 29 T cell receptor beta chains listed below, sequenced in a study of CD8 T cells in Susac syndrome. Roughly 0.45 to 1 ug RNA was reverse transcribed with random hexamers. Each CDR3 protein is one row after TCRdb ran MiXCR on the immunoSEQ multiplex PCR reads. The data hold some 120,000 distinct CDR3 sequences, with roughly 96% observed a single time. Sequenced input: CD4+ T cells from PBMCs. The receptors stem from a human donor in good health.

The CDR3 here is CSVDGQGKGETQYF. The DNA for the CDR3 is TGCAGCGTTGACGGACAGGGAAAGGGAGAGACCCAGTACTTC. The V gene is TRBV29-1, the J gene TRBJ2-5, with 8 bases matching TRBD1. This CDR3 is 14 amino acids long. With 3 bases clipped from V and 4 bases from J, the junction kept 7 bases outside the gene matches. Looked up from germline, CDR1 is SQVTM and CDR2 is ANQGSEA.

The V call is TRBV5-1, the J call TRBJ2-7; TRBD2 matches 9 bases. This CDR3 spans 15 amino acids. The germline V gene has CDR1 SGHRS and CDR2 YFSETQ. V gave up 0 bases and J gave up 2 bases; unmatched junction bases: 3. The CDR3 DNA reads TGCGCCAGCAGCTTGGGGACTAGCGCGACCTACGAGCAGTACTTC. Residues: CASSLGTSATYEQYF.

The rearrangement uses TRBV10-3 and TRBJ2-7, with D possibly being TRBD2 (6 bases). V lost 7 bases and J 7 bases, leaving 14 bases between the germline ends. The CDR3 extends over 12 amino acids. Per the germline V gene, CDR1 is ENHRY and CDR2 is SYGVKD. CDR3 nucleotides: TGTGCCATCATGGGAGGAGGGGTGGAGCAGTACTTC. It codes for CAIMGGGVEQYF.

The genes are TRBV23-1 and TRBJ1-5, with D unclear. TRBV23-1 counts as an open reading frame of uncertain function. V was clipped by 3 bases and J by 0 bases, with 15 bases between them. The CDR3 sequence is 17 residues long. CDR3 in amino acids: CASSQPPGLDSNQPQHF. The CDR3 DNA is TGCGCCAGCAGTCAGCCCCCGGGTCTTGATAGCAATCAGCCCCAGCATTTT.

V and J are TRBV29-1 and TRBJ2-3; D might be TRBD2 (6 bases). V gave up 6 bases and J gave up 0 bases, with 16 bases separating them. The CDR3 runs 15 residues. Germline values: CDR1 SQVTM, CDR2 ANQGSEA. DNA of the CDR3: TGCAGCGTAGCTTACCTAGGGACTAGCACAGATACGCAGTATTTT. Translated, it gives CSVAYLGTSTDTQYF.

The genes are TRBV24-1 and TRBJ2-1; 9 nucleotides line up with TRBD1. V was clipped by 8 bases and J by 9 bases; unmatched bases: 7. Germline lookup yields CDR1 KGHDR and CDR2 SFDVKD. The CDR3 has 13 amino acids. The CDR3 sequence is CATTGTGHGEQFF. The CDR3, as DNA: TGTGCCACCACCGGGACAGGGCACGGTGAGCAGTTCTTC.

This chain joins TRBV12-3 or TRBV12-4 and TRBJ2-7, with 8 bases aligning to TRBD2. The CDR3 extends over 11 amino acids. J lost 7 bases, V lost 6 bases, and 2 bases had no gene match. The CDR3: CASSRLAEQYF. Written as DNA, the CDR3 is TGTGCCAGCAGCAGACTAGCGGAGCAGTACTTC.

V usage is TRBV7-2 and J usage is TRBJ2-7; 10 bases are shared with TRBD2. CDR3 length: 15 amino acids. CDR1 and CDR2 (germline): SGHTA, FQGNSA. Germline trimming cut 5 bases from V and 2 bases from J; bases unmatched to any gene: 6. CDR3 nucleotide sequence: TGTGCCAGCAGCCCCGCTAGCGGGGGAACCTACGAGCAGTACTTC. Protein product: CASSPASGGTYEQYF.

This clonotype was counted a few times. The chain has TRBV3-1 and TRBJ2-3; D is unclear. The CDR3 spans 16 residues. Germline CDR1 LGHDT, CDR2 YNNKEL (reference sequence). Deletions cut 1 base from V and 2 bases from J, with 13 bases between. CDR3 sequence: CASSQAPLRFTDTQYF. CDR3 bases: TGTGCCAGCAGCCAAGCCCCACTCCGTTTCACAGATACGCAGTATTTT.

This chain joins TRBV5-1 and TRBJ2-3; D is tentatively TRBD1 or TRBD2 (5 bases each). The CDR3 loop spans 16 amino acids. Trimming removed 4 bases from V and 0 bases from J, with 15 bases in between. Germline values: CDR1 SGHRS, CDR2 YFSETQ. The CDR3 loop is CASSPGRSGSTDTQYF. The CDR3 DNA reads TGCGCCAGCAGCCCGGGGCGGTCGGGTAGCACAGATACGCAGTATTTT.

This chain joins TRBV12-3 or TRBV12-4 and TRBJ2-3; 7 bases map to TRBD2. This CDR3 has 14 amino acids. J gave up 0 bases and V 5 bases, and 2 bases lay outside the gene matches. CDR3 bases: TGTGCCAGCAGTCATAGCGGGAGCACAGATACGCAGTATTTT. Encoded protein: CASSHSGSTDTQYF.

This CDR3 is CASSPGRLAGVDYNEQFF. Written as DNA, the CDR3 is TGTGCCAGCAGCCCGGGTAGACTAGCGGGAGTGGACTACAATGAGCAGTTCTTC. The chain uses TRBV7-2 and TRBJ2-1; TRBD2 aligns across 12 bases. V was pared by 5 bases and J by 3 bases, with 11 bases of the junction left unmatched. Germline values: CDR1 SGHTA, CDR2 FQGNSA. The CDR3 has 18 residues.

This chain uses TRBV29-1 with TRBJ2-1; D possibly uses TRBD1 or TRBD2 (5 bases each). CDR3 length: 14 residues. Germline V gene sequence: CDR1 SQVTM, CDR2 ANQGSEA. Trimming left V 4 bases short and J 5 bases short, with 15 bases between. CDR3 in DNA: TGCAGCGTTGCGGAGGCAGGGATCGACAATGAGCAGTTCTTC. Its translation: CSVAEAGIDNEQFF.

The chain carries TRBV6-1 and TRBJ1-2; the match to TRBD1 covers 7 bases. Germline V gene data show CDR1 as MNHNS and CDR2 as SASEGT. Trimming took 4 bases from V and 6 from J; bases not matched to a gene: 8. This CDR3 has 14 amino acids. CDR3 in DNA: TGTGCCAGCAGTGTACGACAGGGAGGGAATGGCTACACCTTC. Translation: CASSVRQGGNGYTF.

The chain employs TRBV4-1 and TRBJ2-2; D may be TRBD1 (5 bases). Germline V CDR1 and CDR2: MGHRA, YSYEKL. The CDR3 runs to 16 residues. The V and J ends lost 4 bases and 8 bases respectively, with 20 bases between them. DNA of the CDR3: TGCGCCAGCAGCCTCAAGATCCAGGGTTCGTCAGGGGAGCTGTTTTTT. Encoded protein: CASSLKIQGSSGELFF.

The chain links TRBV5-1 to TRBJ2-2, with 8 bases aligning to TRBD1. Losses at the gene ends were 3 bases for V and 0 bases for J; bases not matched to a gene: 4. The CDR3 is 16 amino acids. CDR1 is SGHRS, CDR2 YFSETQ, per germline. For the CDR3, the DNA is TGCGCCAGCAGCTATGGGGACAGGACGAACACCGGGGAGCTGTTTTTT. This translates into CASSYGDRTNTGELFF.

This chain connects TRBV27 to TRBJ2-2, with D unclear. The CDR3 runs 14 residues. From germline, CDR1 is MNHEY and CDR2 SMNVEV (reference sequence). Between the trimmed V and J ends, which lost 4 bases and 7 bases, there was a span of 13 bases. CDR3 coding DNA: TGTGCCAGCAGTTCCATCCTAGGTCTCGGGGAGCTGTTTTTT. This codes for CASSSILGLGELFF.

The sample holds one count of this clonotype. CDR3 in DNA: TGTGCCAGCTCACCCCCAACTAGCGGGAGGGCCCCAGATACGCAGTATTTT. Protein product: CASSPPTSGRAPDTQYF. The rearrangement links TRBV18 to TRBJ2-3, with 13 nucleotides matching TRBD2. Germline loops: CDR1 KGHSH, CDR2 LQKENI. V shed 3 bases, J shed 4 bases, and the junction held 7 bases outside the gene matches. The CDR3 spans 17 residues.

J is TRBJ2-2 and V is TRBV3-1; 9 bases map to TRBD1. Germline V lookup: CDR1 LGHDT, CDR2 YNNKEL (reference sequence). V lost 3 bases and J lost 4; bases outside the gene matches: 6. This CDR3 is built from 16 residues. CDR3 bases: TGTGCCAGCAGCCATACCGGGACAGGGAGCACCGGGGAGCTGTTTTTT. This gives the protein CASSHTGTGSTGELFF.

The CDR3 sequence: CASSDGLGYTDTQYF. The CDR3 DNA follows: TGTGCCAGCAGCGACGGACTAGGGTACACAGATACGCAGTATTTT. The chain has TRBV2 and TRBJ2-3; 7 bases are a match to TRBD2. V shed 6 bases, J shed 2 bases, and the junction held 8 bases outside the gene matches. This CDR3 spans 15 amino acids. Per germline, CDR1 SNHLY and CDR2 FYNNEI.

The J gene is TRBJ2-5, the V gene TRBV23-1, with 8 bases matching TRBD2. TRBV23-1 is an ORF for which the function is uncertain. Trimming removed 0 bases from V and 5 bases from J; junction bases left unmatched: 11. The CDR3 contains 17 residues. DNA of the CDR3: TGCGCCAGCAGTCAATCTGCCTCGGGGGGGTGGTGGGAGACCCAGTACTTC. It encodes CASSQSASGGWWETQYF.

This chain links TRBV7-2 with TRBJ2-7, with 14 positions matching TRBD2. CDR1 SGHTA and CDR2 FQGNSA come from the germline V gene. This CDR3 region has 17 residues. V was clipped by 5 bases and J by 7 bases; unmatched bases: 13. CDR3 sequence reads: CASSTSPGLAGVREQYF. CDR3 nucleotide sequence: TGTGCCAGCAGCACCTCACCGGGACTAGCGGGAGTGCGAGAGCAGTACTTC.

The chain links TRBV2 to TRBJ1-4; 9 nucleotides line up with TRBD1. The CDR3 is made up of 16 amino acids. Germline V gene data show CDR1 as SNHLY and CDR2 as FYNNEI. Losses at the gene ends were 6 bases for V and 3 bases for J; bases not matched to a gene: 8. CDR3 sequence: CASRGQGYGANEKLFF. The CDR3, as DNA: TGTGCCAGCAGAGGACAGGGGTACGGGGCTAATGAAAAACTGTTTTTT. The full variable domain, with the rest looked up from reference TRBV2 and TRBJ1-4, is EPEVTQTPSHQVTQMGQEVILRCVPISNHLYFYWYRQILGQKVEFLVSFYNNEISEKSEIFDDQFSVERPDGSNFTLKIRSTKLEDSAMYFCASRGQGYGANEKLFFGSGTQLSVL.

The rearrangement links TRBV5-6 to TRBJ2-7, with 7 bases fitting TRBD1. The ends lost 0 bases at V and 4 bases at J; junction bases unmatched: 4. CDR1 and CDR2 (germline): SGHDT, YYEEEE. The CDR3 extends over 14 amino acids. Here the CDR3 reads CASSLGDSLYEQYF. The DNA for the CDR3 is TGTGCCAGCAGCTTGGGGGACAGTTTGTACGAGCAGTACTTC.

The rearrangement joins TRBV20-1 to TRBJ2-7; D gene ambiguous. The CDR3 totals 15 residues. The germline V and J ends were trimmed by 3 bases and 1 base, with 16 bases remaining between them. Germline lookup yields CDR1 DFQATT and CDR2 SNEGSKA (reference sequence). The DNA for the CDR3 is TGCAGTGCTAGTCGGTCGGGTCGTGCATCCTACGAGCAGTACTTC. This translates into CSASRSGRASYEQYF.

This chain uses TRBV6-1 with TRBJ2-1, with a tentative D call TRBD2 (6 bases). The CDR3 runs to 15 residues. Trimming took off 0 bases at V and 10 bases at J, with 16 bases between the two ends. Germline values: CDR1 MNHNS, CDR2 SASEGT. The CDR3 here is CASSEAPRDGLEQFF. The CDR3 region has the DNA TGTGCCAGCAGTGAAGCCCCGCGGGACGGCCTCGAGCAGTTCTTC.

This sequence joins TRBV4-1 and TRBJ2-4; 10 nucleotides agree with TRBD2. Looked up from germline, CDR1 is MGHRA and CDR2 is YSYEKL. Unmatched junction bases numbered 5, after V lost 0 bases and J lost 0 bases. The length of the CDR3 is 18 residues. CDR3 sequence: CASSQEAGGHAAKNIQYF. In DNA, the CDR3 is TGCGCCAGCAGCCAAGAAGCGGGAGGGCACGCAGCCAAAAACATTCAGTACTTC.

As DNA, the CDR3 is TGCAGCGTTGAGCCCAGCGGGGGATCGGCCGAGCAGTACTTC. It is translated as CSVEPSGGSAEQYF. This sequence joins TRBV29-1 and TRBJ2-7, with 8 bases aligning to TRBD2. J lost 6 bases, V lost 3 bases, and 10 bases had no gene match. The CDR3 contains 14 residues. Germline loops: CDR1 SQVTM, CDR2 ANQGSEA.

The chain carries TRBV12-3 or TRBV12-4 and TRBJ2-1; no firm D call. CDR3 length: 13 residues. Trimming cost V 7 bases and J 4 bases, with 11 bases left between them. The CDR3 region has the DNA TGTGCCAGCATCCCGGACGGGTACAATGAGCAGTTCTTC. It yields the protein CASIPDGYNEQFF.